This T cell receptor beta chain emerged from a study of T cell responses to AZD1222 COVID-19 vaccine. Broader study findings: In a largely white British group with more females than males, clonal diversity was possibly underestimated. Vaccine-related CD4 TCRs covered spike, predominating at 160-218 and 743-854.

Method: immunoSEQ multiplex PCR; TCRdb's copy keeps in-frame clones and lacks some. The table records roughly 110,000 clones, more than 80% of them present only once. This CDR3 has 17 residues. V gave up 1 base and J gave up 5 bases; unmatched junction bases: 13. Germline V gene data show CDR1 as SGHDN and CDR2 as FVKESK. On this clone itself: Its antigen is unknown.

The material was peripheral blood, obtained on day 0 of AZD1222 vaccination. This receptor was obtained from an adult in good health. V usage is TRBV14 and J usage is TRBJ1-2, with 7 nucleotides matching TRBD1. CDR3 region: CASSQGQGGGSWYGYTF. The CDR3 DNA follows: TGTGCCAGCAGCCAAGGCCAGGGGGGCGGCTCGTGGTATGGCTACACCTTC.